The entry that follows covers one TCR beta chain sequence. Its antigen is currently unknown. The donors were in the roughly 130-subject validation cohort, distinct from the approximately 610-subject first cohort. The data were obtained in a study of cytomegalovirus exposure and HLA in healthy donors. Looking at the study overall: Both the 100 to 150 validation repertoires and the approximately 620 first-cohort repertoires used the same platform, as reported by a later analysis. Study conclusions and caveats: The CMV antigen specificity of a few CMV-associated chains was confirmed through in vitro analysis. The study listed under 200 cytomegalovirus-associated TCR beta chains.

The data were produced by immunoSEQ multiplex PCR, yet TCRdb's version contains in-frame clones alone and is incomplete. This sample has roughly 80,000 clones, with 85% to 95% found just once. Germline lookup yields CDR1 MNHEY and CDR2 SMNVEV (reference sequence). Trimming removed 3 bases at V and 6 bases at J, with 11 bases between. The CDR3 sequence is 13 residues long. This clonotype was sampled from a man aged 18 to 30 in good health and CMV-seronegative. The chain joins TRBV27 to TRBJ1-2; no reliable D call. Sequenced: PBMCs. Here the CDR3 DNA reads TGTGCCAGCAGTTTCGGCGGTCCGAATGGCTACACCTTC. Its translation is CASSFGGPNGYTF.